The sequence of this T cell receptor (beta chain) was determined in a study of beta chain features in type 1 diabetes. The isolated RNA, all of it, was reverse transcribed, so expressed TCRB transcripts were what got sequenced. Produced via immunoSEQ multiplex PCR; TCRdb's table is partial and in-frame only. The table includes just over 450,000 clones, approximately 30% detected once. A single heparinised draw of roughly 110 mL on average was taken per donor. Sorting that relied on CD45RO/CCR7/CD25/CD127/CD95/CD27 yielded CD4+ naive, central memory, regulatory and stem cell-like memory cells. CDR1 is SGHVS and CDR2 is FNYEAQ in the germline V gene. The CDR3 totals 11 residues. V was pared by 6 bases and J by 1 base, with 3 bases between.

Sequenced material: naive CD4+ T cells from blood. J is TRBJ2-5 and V is TRBV7-6; D not resolved. The TCR sequence derives from a man aged 18 to 30 in good health. The CDR3, as DNA: TGTGCCAGCAGACTCCAAGAGACCCAGTACTTC. Its protein is CASRLQETQYF. The full variable domain, in which reference TRBV7-6 and TRBJ2-5 provide the parts outside the CDR3, is GAGVSQSPRYKVTKRGQDVALRCDPISGHVSLYWYRQALGQGPEFLTYFNYEAQQDKSGLPNDRFSAERPEGSISTLTIQRTEQRDSAMYRCASRLQETQYFGPGTRLLVL.